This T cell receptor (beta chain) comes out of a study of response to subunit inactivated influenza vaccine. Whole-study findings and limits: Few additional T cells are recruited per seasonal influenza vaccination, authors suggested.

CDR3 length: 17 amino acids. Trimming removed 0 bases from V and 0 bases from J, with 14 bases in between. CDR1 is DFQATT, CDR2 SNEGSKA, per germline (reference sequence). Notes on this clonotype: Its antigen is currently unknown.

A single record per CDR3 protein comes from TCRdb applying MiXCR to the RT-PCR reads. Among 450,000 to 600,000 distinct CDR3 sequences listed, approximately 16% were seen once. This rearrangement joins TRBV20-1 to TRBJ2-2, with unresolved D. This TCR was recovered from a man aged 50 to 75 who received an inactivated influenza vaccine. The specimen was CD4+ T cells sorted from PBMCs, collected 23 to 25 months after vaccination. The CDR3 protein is CSARDGKESPNTGELFF. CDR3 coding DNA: TGCAGTGCTAGAGATGGCAAGGAGTCGCCGAACACCGGGGAGCTGTTTTTT.